The sequence of this T cell receptor beta chain was determined in a study of shared clonotypes between healthy human individuals. Germline CDR1 reads SGDLS; CDR2 reads YYNGEE. This CDR3 region has 15 residues. V shed 0 bases and J shed 3 bases, with 12 bases lying between them. The data were produced by immunoSEQ multiplex PCR, yet TCRdb's version contains in-frame clones alone and is incomplete. Here the sample spans some 2.4 million clones, 93% being singletons. The source of this sequence is a man between 18 and 29 years old in good health. Some clones in this sample may be carry-over from other donors' samples. The sequenced material came from naive CD4+ T cells from PBMCs. Subset: CD45RA+ positively selected. This sequence joins TRBV9 and TRBJ1-2; TRBD1 might be the D (5 bases). The CDR3 reads CASSVGTGVYYGYTF. The CDR3 DNA sequence: TGTGCCAGCAGCGTAGGGACGGGGGTCTACTATGGCTACACCTTC.